The rows below give T cell receptor beta chains drawn from one sample of a study of blood T cell repertoires in COVID-19. Only in-frame clones appear in the TCRdb table, and some are missing; sequencing was by immunoSEQ multiplex PCR. The repertoire holds a few hundred thousand clones, with about 87% as singletons. The sequenced sample consisted of peripheral blood. These TCRs come from a human donor in a cohort sampled during active COVID-19. Both conserved end residues are part of each CDR3. Fields, in order: V gene, J gene, D gene, CDR3 protein, CDR3 DNA. D genes are given only for firm matches.

>TRBV19|TRBJ1-1|NA
CASSMGGNTEAFF
TGTGCCAGTAGTATGGGGGGAAACACTGAAGCTTTCTTT
>TRBV30|TRBJ2-1|NA
CAWSVLGGTYNEQFF
TGTGCCTGGAGTGTACTGGGGGGTACCTACAATGAGCAGTTCTTC
>TRBV9|TRBJ2-1|TRBD1
CASSPYAGGPGEQFF
TGTGCCAGCAGCCCCTATGCAGGGGGCCCAGGTGAGCAGTTCTTC
>TRBV12-3/TRBV12-4|TRBJ2-1|NA
CASSPRQEQFF
TGTGCCAGCAGTCCAAGACAAGAGCAGTTCTTC
>TRBV7-9|TRBJ2-1|NA
CASSLGRNEQFF
TGTGCCAGCAGCTTGGGCCGCAATGAGCAGTTCTTC
>TRBV11-2|TRBJ2-7|TRBD1
CASRSTGDEQYF
TGTGCCAGCAGGAGCACAGGGGACGAGCAGTACTTC
>TRBV5-1|TRBJ2-5|TRBD2
CASSRPSGGGETQYF
TGCGCCAGCAGCCGCCCCTCGGGGGGAGGGGAGACCCAGTACTTC
>TRBV3-1/TRBV3-2|TRBJ2-5|TRBD2
CASSQAYDSGGEGTQYF
TGTGCCAGCAGCCAAGCATATGACTCGGGGGGAGAAGGGACCCAGTACTTC
>TRBV30|TRBJ2-3|NA
CAWSILGLTTDTQYF
TGTGCCTGGAGTATCCTAGGACTAACCACAGATACGCAGTATTTT
>TRBV28|TRBJ1-4|TRBD1
CASSLLDWDRVNEKLFF
TGTGCCAGCAGTTTACTGGATTGGGACAGGGTTAATGAAAAACTGTTTTTT